This paragraph reports one T cell receptor beta chain. Its antigen remains unidentified. The input lacks base qualities; no much larger clone sits a single base away. The data were obtained in a study of CD4+ T cells in melanoma (dated by TCRdb to between 2021 and 2023). About the study as a whole: Neoantigen-specific CD4+ T cells in human melanoma were investigated in the study. Overall results and qualifications from the work: Neoantigen-specific CD4+ T cells were reported to be correlated with the function of CD8+ T cells, macrophages and B cells. Neoantigen-specific CD4+ T cells in melanoma were reported to show diverse differentiation states.

Libraries were constructed by the immunoSEQ multiplex PCR assay. TCRdb mirrors the immuneACCESS table, restricted to in-frame sequences. Some clones are absent from its copies; in checked studies, under half trace to an unresolved V gene, and the reason for the others is unknown. This sample holds 140,000 or so clones; over 90% were observed only once. Roughly 1.4% of the sample comes from the top ten. Patients with melanoma were used as donors. V trim: 1 base; J trim: 15 bases; unmatched bases: 7. The CDR3 measures 13 amino acids from cysteine to phenylalanine. Only the CDR3 DNA is retained, 39 bases long and in frame from the first base. Per the germline V gene, SGDLS is the CDR1 and YYNGEE is the CDR2.

The sequence was collected from a human donor with melanoma. The rearranged chain carries TRBV9 and TRBJ1-4, with 9 bases aligning to TRBD1. The CDR3 is CASSVSLRDRVFF. The DNA is as follows: TGTGCCAGCAGCGTAAGTCTCCGGGACAGGGTGTTTTTT.